This T cell receptor (beta chain) was sequenced for a study of read filtering for tumor transcriptome and immune sequencing (dated by TCRdb to about 2020). For context, the study as a whole: The cohort was composed of some 16 male and 14 female patients, with a mean age of roughly 70 years and an age range of about 47 to 85. By revised international staging, fewer than ten patients were R-ISS I, some 16 were R-ISS II and over 5 were R-ISS III. Whole-transcriptome libraries were prepared with the TruSeq RNA Access Library Prep Kit after DNase treatment. TCR-region mapped reads per sample ranged from about 3.5 to 11 million with IR-seq versus only roughly 75 to 1273 with RNA-seq. TCR repertoires obtained by targeted immune repertoire sequencing and by bulk whole-transcriptome sequencing performed on the same bone marrow samples were compared. As a main aim, a read-filtering strategy for immune repertoire data was addressed, with the specific question being whether clonotypes supported by a single read should be removed. Study-wide findings and limitations: Compared with RNA-seq, IR-seq captured clonotypes at much higher depth and more reliably, and a smaller IR-seq throughput was enough to identify most shared clonotypes. Rather than purified T cells, the sorted CD138-negative fraction was a mixed bone marrow immune population. Single-read clonotypes made up approximately 84% of clonotypes but only 3.5% to 4% of total reads in IR-seq, compared with approximately 75% of clonotypes and approximately 45% of reads in RNA-seq. Removing single-read clonotypes increased the correlation between IR-seq and RNA-seq shared clonotype proportions.

The germline V gene supplies CDR1 SGHAT and CDR2 FQNNGV. Including cysteine and phenylalanine, the CDR3 has 14 amino acids. Only CDR3 DNA remains: 42 bases, in frame from the first base. Relative to germline, V is missing 1 base and J is missing 6 bases, with 3 bases of the junction outside any gene match. In its sample, this clonotype was seen many times. What this receptor recognizes is not known. Base quality data are lacking; no much larger clone is found one base away. Starting from 400 ng RNA, TCR libraries were constructed with the Immunoverse kit using molecular barcoded adaptors that cover the alpha/delta and beta/gamma chains. TCR library preparation used the same RNA that was used for transcriptome sequencing. Sequencing of TCR libraries was carried out on an Illumina HiSeq 4000 with 2 x 150 cycles. The paper's data handling went like this. TCR reads were aligned to human V, D, J and C references and assembled into CDR3 clonotypes with MiXCR, including quality filtering and error correction. The tcR package in R was used for analysis of clonotype counts and gene usage diversity. For inspection of raw mapping reads, RNA-seq reads were mapped by STAR aligner version 2.5.3a onto GRCh37 of the human genome. To test how sequencing depth affects detected clonotypes, IR-seq fastq files were randomly downsampled with Seqtk 1.3. TCRdb took the public reads, trimmed them with fastp at Q25, ran MiXCR for clone calling and kept in-frame beta chains. Merged by CDR3 protein, the rows form single entries marked with the most common genes and DNA. TCRdb's processing, not the study's, gives the V and J calls here. The sample table holds fewer than 90,000 distinct CDR3 sequences, of which approximately 13% were seen once. Approximately 15% of the sample rests with the top ten.

Every patient had bone marrow sampled at the time of active disease. Bone marrow mononuclear cells were isolated by Ficoll-Hypaque density gradient centrifugation. To remove myeloma plasma cells, the cells were labeled with CD138 magnetic microbeads on a MACS separator, and CD138-negative cells were then collected by negative selection. Purity of the isolated cells was checked by flow cytometry on an Attune NxT using CD138 antibodies. TRIzol reagent was used to extract total RNA, and a NanoDrop spectrophotometer was used to quantify the extracted RNA. Paired RNA-seq and IR-seq were performed on each patient's CD138-negative bone marrow sample.

The receptor chain draws on TRBV11-2 and TRBJ2-7; 10 central bases correspond to TRBD1. Sequencing was carried out using a population of CD138-negative cells sorted from bone marrow. The cell subset or site label, read with the paper, signifies: bone marrow mononuclear cells depleted of CD138+ plasma/myeloma cells by negative magnetic selection. This TCR derives from a donor aged 40 or older with multiple myeloma. The CDR3: CASSLGTGGSEQYF. The DNA reads TGTGCCAGCAGCTTAGGGACAGGGGGAAGCGAGCAGTACTTC.